These 17 T cell receptor beta chains came from one sample sequenced in a study of T-cell memory formation after mild COVID-19. A single record per CDR3 protein comes from TCRdb applying MiXCR to the 5' RACE reads. The data show 500,000 to 650,000 distinct CDR3 sequences, with approximately 21% seen just once and 7.5% to 9.5% held by the top ten. The sample was PBMCs or a T cell subset sorted from them (not recorded which). These receptors were taken from an adult woman who had mild COVID-19 (a few samples of this study predate the infection). Cell type and time point are not known.

This clonotype was observed a handful of times. The chain has TRBV6-5 and TRBJ1-1; D is undetermined. V gave up 0 bases and J gave up 7 bases, with 9 bases separating them. This CDR3 has 13 residues. The germline V gene encodes CDR1 MNHEY and CDR2 SVGAGI. In DNA form, the CDR3 reads TGTGCCAGCAGTTACTCGAGTTACGGTGAAGCTTTCTTT. Translation: CASSYSSYGEAFF.

This clonotype came up a few times. The V call is TRBV5-6, the J call TRBJ2-7; 8 nucleotides line up with TRBD1. This CDR3 has 14 residues. Germline CDR1 reads SGHDT; CDR2 reads YYEEEE. The junction had 6 bases not matched to a gene; V was cut back by 5 bases and J by 2 bases. CDR3 coding DNA: TGTGCCAGCAGGGAAGGGACAGGTACCTACGAGCAGTACTTC. Translating it yields CASREGTGTYEQYF.

In this sample, this clonotype turned up a few times. The rearrangement joins TRBV4-2 to TRBJ1-1; D is uncertain. V lost 4 bases and J lost 6, with 15 bases in between. The CDR3 loop spans 14 amino acids. Germline-derived CDR1 and CDR2 are LGHNA and YNFKEQ. As DNA, the CDR3 is TGTGCCAGCAGCCGACCCGCCCTGAGGCCTGAAGCTTTCTTT. It translates to CASSRPALRPEAFF.

The rearrangement uses TRBV3-1 and TRBJ2-7; 11 bases are shared with TRBD2. This CDR3 has 15 residues. The J segment lost 2 bases and the V segment lost 4 bases, leaving 4 bases of the junction unmatched. The germline CDR1 and CDR2 sequences are LGHDT and YNNKEL (reference sequence). The CDR3, as DNA: TGTGCCAGCAGCCCACGACTAGCGGGGCCCTACGAGCAGTACTTC. Protein: CASSPRLAGPYEQYF.

This clonotype was observed a few times. The J gene is TRBJ2-5, the V gene TRBV5-1; tentative D call: TRBD2 (8 bases). Germline V CDR1 and CDR2: SGHRS, YFSETQ. The V and J ends lost 5 bases and 3 bases respectively, with 14 bases between them. This CDR3 region has 14 residues. CDR3: CASSPGGTEETQYF. The CDR3, as DNA: TGCGCCAGCAGTCCGGGGGGGACAGAAGAGACCCAGTACTTC.

This clonotype was counted between two and nine times. The CDR3 DNA reads TGTGCCAGCAGCTCACAGGTTAGGGATACGCAGTATTTT. As protein: CASSSQVRDTQYF. V usage is TRBV11-2 and J usage is TRBJ2-3; tentative D call: TRBD1 (5 bases). Germline lookup yields CDR1 SGHAT and CDR2 FQNNGV. V was clipped by 4 bases and J by 6 bases, with 11 bases between them. The CDR3 totals 13 residues.

This clonotype was counted at least ten times. The chain links TRBV4-3 to TRBJ2-1; tentatively, D is TRBD1 or TRBD2 (5 bases each). The CDR3 is 15 residues long. V lost 0 bases and J lost 6, with 12 bases in between. Looked up from germline, CDR1 is LGHNA and CDR2 is YSLEER. CDR3 coding DNA: TGCGCCAGCAGCCAAGATCAAGGGACGGGCAATGAGCAGTTCTTC. It yields the protein CASSQDQGTGNEQFF.

The V and J genes are TRBV6-5 and TRBJ1-5; D is ambiguous. Germline V gives CDR1 MNHEY, CDR2 SVGAGI. Trimming took 0 bases from V and 1 from J, leaving 7 bases between them. The CDR3 contains 15 residues. CDR3 in amino acids: CASSYSKGSNQPQHF. For the CDR3, the DNA is TGTGCCAGCAGTTACTCGAAGGGAAGCAATCAGCCCCAGCATTTT.

This clonotype was observed a few times. CDR3 loop: CSVRQGAEETQYF. The CDR3 DNA reads as TGCAGCGTTCGACAGGGGGCTGAGGAGACCCAGTACTTC. This rearrangement joins TRBV29-1 to TRBJ2-5, with TRBD1 matching over 10 bases. Trimming took 5 bases from V and 5 from J; bases not matched to a gene: 5. CDR1 is SQVTM, CDR2 ANQGSEA, per germline. CDR3 length equals 13 residues.

The rearrangement joins TRBV7-2 to TRBJ2-5; 7 bases agree with TRBD2. CDR1 and CDR2 from the germline V gene are SGHTA and FQGNSA. V lost 1 base and J lost 14; bases outside the gene matches: 13. The length of the CDR3 is 14 residues. DNA of the CDR3: TGTGCCAGCAGCTTAGGAGGCGGGAGTCCGCCCCCTTACTTC. Protein product: CASSLGGGSPPPYF.

This clonotype has a count of ten or more. The V gene is TRBV6-5, the J gene TRBJ1-5; TRBD1 agrees at 10 bases. CDR1 MNHEY and CDR2 SVGAGI come from the germline V gene. V dropped 4 bases and J dropped 4; count of bases not matched to a gene: 1. The length of the CDR3 is 14 residues. The chain's CDR3 is CASSWGQGNQPQHF. In DNA form, the CDR3 reads TGTGCCAGCAGTTGGGGACAGGGGAATCAGCCCCAGCATTTT.

This clonotype was observed a handful of times. V usage is TRBV12-3 or TRBV12-4 and J usage is TRBJ1-5; no clear D gene. The CDR3 extends over 13 amino acids. V was shortened by 3 bases and J by 2 bases, with 5 bases between the two germline ends. CDR3 DNA: TGTGCCAGCAGTTTGAAGGGCAATCAGCCCCAGCATTTT. This encodes CASSLKGNQPQHF.

The chain couples TRBV5-1 to TRBJ2-7, with TRBD1 as a possible D gene (5 bases). V gave up 3 bases and J gave up 0 bases, with 10 bases separating them. CDR1 is SGHRS, CDR2 YFSETQ, per germline. This CDR3 comprises 14 residues. The CDR3 here is CASSYDSLSYEQYF. As DNA, the CDR3 is TGCGCCAGCAGCTACGACAGCCTCTCCTACGAGCAGTACTTC.

In this sample, this clonotype turned up many times. J is TRBJ1-5 and V is TRBV27; TRBD1 is a possible D gene (6 bases). The CDR3 contains 13 residues. The V end was cut by 4 bases, the J end by 3 bases, with 7 bases between. Germline loops: CDR1 MNHEY, CDR2 SMNVEV (reference sequence). CDR3: CASSWDINQPQHF. The CDR3 nucleotides are TGTGCCAGCAGTTGGGACATCAATCAGCCCCAGCATTTT.

V is TRBV7-9 and J is TRBJ2-1; TRBD1 is a possible D gene (6 bases). Germline V lookup: CDR1 SEHNR, CDR2 FQNEAQ (reference sequence). This CDR3 has 15 amino acids. The V end was cut by 5 bases, the J end by 7 bases, with 18 bases between. Written as DNA, the CDR3 is TGTGCCAGCAGCCCTCGGGACACCGAGATAAATGAGCAGTTCTTC. Translation: CASSPRDTEINEQFF. Using reference TRBV7-9 and TRBJ2-1 for the parts outside the CDR3, the full variable domain is DTGVSQNPRHKITKRGQNVTFRCDPISEHNRLYWYRQTLGQGPEFLTYFQNEAQLEKSRLLSDRFSAERPKGSFSTLEIQRTEQGDSAMYLCASSPRDTEINEQFFGPGTRLTVL.

The rearrangement joins TRBV11-2 to TRBJ2-7; no clear D. V was clipped by 5 bases and J by 9 bases, with 11 bases between them. Germline CDR1 and CDR2: SGHAT and FQNNGV. The CDR3 is made up of 11 amino acids. DNA of the CDR3: TGTGCCAGCAGCCACCGGACGGCGCAGTACTTC. Amino acid sequence: CASSHRTAQYF. The full variable domain, completed using reference TRBV11-2 and TRBJ2-7, is EAGVAQSPRYKIIEKRQSVAFWCNPISGHATLYWYQQILGQGPKLLIQFQNNGVVDDSQLPKDRFSAERLKGVDSTLKIQPAKLEDSAVYLCASSHRTAQYFGPGTRLTVT.

The chain employs TRBV6-5 and TRBJ1-5, with D possibly matching TRBD1 (6 bases). Germline CDR1 is MNHEY and CDR2 is SVGAGI. Trimming removed 4 bases from V and 0 bases from J, with 13 bases in between. The CDR3 is 16 amino acids. CDR3 in amino acids: CASSSQGGGSNQPQHF. The CDR3 bases are TGTGCCAGCAGTTCCCAAGGGGGAGGTAGCAATCAGCCCCAGCATTTT.